This TCR beta chain appears in the sequencing data of a study of technical replicates of blood from several donors. The germline gives CDR1 SGHTA, CDR2 FQGNSA. Trimming cost V 4 bases and J 5 bases, with 14 bases left between them. The CDR3 runs to 15 residues. Profiled with immunoSEQ multiplex PCR; TCRdb holds only in-frame clones, not every one. The sample yields 75,000 to 80,000 clones, 94% seen once. The chain recombines TRBV7-2 with TRBJ1-4; perhaps TRBD1 as D (5 bases). This clonotype was sampled from a human donor in good health. Sequenced sample: T cells isolated from PBMCs. The CDR3 nucleotides are TGTGCCAGCAGCTCCACCAGGGAGGAGAATGAAAAACTGTTTTTT. Translating gives CASSSTREENEKLFF.